This entry describes one T cell receptor (beta chain). The antigen remains unidentified. Profiling relied on immunoSEQ multiplex PCR, and the TCRdb table lists in-frame clones only, not all of them. Of nearly 110,000 clones in the sample, 92% were seen once. Second-dose schedules of about 4 or about 12 weeks were combined. The sample is drawn from a study of T cell responses to AZD1222 COVID-19 vaccine. Study-wide findings and caveats: Females outnumbered males among donors, who were mostly white British; clonal diversity was possibly underestimated.

Germline-derived CDR1 and CDR2 are LNHDA and SQIVND (reference sequence). V gave up 7 bases and J gave up 1 base, with 16 bases separating them. The CDR3 spans 15 residues. The chain recombines TRBV19 with TRBJ1-1; D is unclear. The TCR comes from an adult who received the AZD1222 COVID-19 vaccine. Sequences were derived from peripheral blood, sampled 28 days after the second AZD1222 dose. The CDR3 sequence: CASTRASNTNTEAFF. Here the CDR3 DNA reads TGTGCCAGTACCCGGGCCTCGAACACGAACACTGAAGCTTTCTTT. Supplemented by reference TRBV19 and TRBJ1-1, the full variable domain reads DGGITQSPKYLFRKEGQNVTLSCEQNLNHDAMYWYRQDPGQGLRLIYYSQIVNDFQKGDIAEGYSVSREKKESFPLTVTSAQKNPTAFYLCASTRASNTNTEAFFGQGTRLTVV.